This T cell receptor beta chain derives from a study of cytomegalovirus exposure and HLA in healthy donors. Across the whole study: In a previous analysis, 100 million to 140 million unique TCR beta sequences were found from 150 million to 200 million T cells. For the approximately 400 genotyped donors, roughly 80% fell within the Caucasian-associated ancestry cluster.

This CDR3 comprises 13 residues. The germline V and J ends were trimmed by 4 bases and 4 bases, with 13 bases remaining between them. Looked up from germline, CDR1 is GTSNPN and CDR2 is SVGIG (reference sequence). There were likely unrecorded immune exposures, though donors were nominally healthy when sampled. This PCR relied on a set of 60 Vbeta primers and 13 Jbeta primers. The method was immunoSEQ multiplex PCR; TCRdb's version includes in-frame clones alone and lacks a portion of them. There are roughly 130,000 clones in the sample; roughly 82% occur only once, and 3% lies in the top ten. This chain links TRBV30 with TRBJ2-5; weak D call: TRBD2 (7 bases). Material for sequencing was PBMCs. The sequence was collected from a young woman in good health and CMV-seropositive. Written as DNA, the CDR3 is TGTGCCTGGAAGGGGGGGGCCACAGAGACCCAGTACTTC. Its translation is CAWKGGATETQYF. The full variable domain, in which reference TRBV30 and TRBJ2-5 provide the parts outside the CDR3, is SQTIHQWPATLVQPVGSPLSLECTVEGTSNPNLYWYRQAAGRGLQLLFYSVGIGQISSEVPQNLSASRPQDRQFILSSKKLLLSDSGFYLCAWKGGATETQYFGPGTRLLVL.